The 13 T cell receptor beta chains below were found in one sample sequenced in a study of control samples from healthy donors and cancer patients. The assay was immunoSEQ multiplex PCR, and TCRdb's table has in-frame clones only and misses some. The sample has approximately 160,000 clones, 80% to 95% seen once. Specimen: blood. The origin of the receptors is a woman aged 35 to 49 in good health.

As DNA, the CDR3 is TGTGCCAGCTCACCACGGGAAGGACATCTATATGGCTACACCTTC. Translating it yields CASSPREGHLYGYTF. The chain joins TRBV18 to TRBJ1-2; possibly TRBD1 for D (5 bases). This CDR3 contains 15 residues. With 1 base removed from V and 5 bases from J, the gap between germline ends came to 14 bases. Germline V lookup: CDR1 KGHSH, CDR2 LQKENI.

J is TRBJ2-2 and V is TRBV24-1, with 10 bases matching TRBD2. CDR3 length: 15 amino acids. CDR1 is KGHDR, CDR2 SFDVKD, per germline. Trimming removed 6 bases from V and 5 bases from J; junction bases left unmatched: 5. The CDR3 here is CATSSGGAGTGELFF. The CDR3 nucleotides read TGTGCCACCAGTAGCGGGGGGGCCGGGACCGGGGAGCTGTTTTTT.

V and J are TRBV19 and TRBJ2-2; perhaps TRBD1 as D (6 bases). Trimming removed 3 bases at V and 3 bases at J, with 11 bases between. The CDR3 consists of 15 residues. CDR1 LNHDA and CDR2 SQIVND come from the germline V gene (reference sequence). The CDR3 DNA sequence: TGTGCCAGTAGTATCGTGGGGGCGGACACCGGGGAGCTGTTTTTT. This sequence encodes CASSIVGADTGELFF.

In its sample, this clone was seen once. This chain connects TRBV21-1 to TRBJ1-1; the D segment call TRBD1 is taken from the table without a DNA check. TRBV21-1 is flagged as a pseudogene. This CDR3 contains 15 residues. CDR3 amino acids: CASSNRGQLNTEAFF. The CDR3 nucleotides read TGTGCCAGCAGCAATAGGGGACAGCTGAACACTGAAGCTTTCTTT.

The chain links TRBV3-1 (or the pseudogene TRBV3-2) to TRBJ2-5; TRBD2 matches 9 bases. The CDR3 is 17 amino acids. The ends lost 4 bases at V and 2 bases at J; junction bases unmatched: 11. Germline V gene lookup returns CDR1 LGHDT and CDR2 YNNKEL (reference sequence). CDR3 DNA: TGTGCCAGCAGCCCCCTCGGGAGCGGGGGGCAACAAGAGACCCAGTACTTC. Amino acid sequence: CASSPLGSGGQQETQYF.

The chain combines TRBV5-4 with TRBJ2-7; TRBD2 might be the D (5 bases). Germline V lookup: CDR1 SGHNT, CDR2 YYREEE (reference sequence). Between the trimmed V and J ends, which lost 4 bases and 3 bases, there was a span of 11 bases. The CDR3 extends over 13 amino acids. CDR3 in DNA: TGTGCCAGCAGCCCGGGGAGCCTCTACGAGCAGTACTTC. Translating it yields CASSPGSLYEQYF.

V is TRBV12-3 or TRBV12-4 and J is TRBJ1-5, with unresolved D. The germline V and J ends were trimmed by 5 bases and 3 bases, with 5 bases remaining between them. The CDR3 is 12 amino acids. The DNA of the CDR3 is TGTGCCAGCAGTCCCCTCAATCAGCCCCAGCATTTT. Translating it yields CASSPLNQPQHF.

Of note for this clone: The sample has other DNA sequences that encode this CDR3 too. V usage is TRBV19 and J usage is TRBJ2-6; 11 bases agree with TRBD1. Germline V gene sequence: CDR1 LNHDA, CDR2 SQIVND (reference sequence). The CDR3 length is 18 residues. V shed 4 bases and J 4 bases; nucleotides not matched to a gene: 9. The CDR3 sequence: CASSTTGTGGGGANVLTF. The DNA of the CDR3 is TGTGCCAGTAGTACTACCGGGACAGGGGGAGGGGGGGCCAACGTCCTGACTTTC.

The gene calls are TRBV10-3 and TRBJ1-2, with D tentatively TRBD1 (5 bases). The CDR3 contains 14 residues. Deletions cut 10 bases from V and 5 bases from J, with 20 bases between. Looked up from germline, CDR1 is ENHRY and CDR2 is SYGVKD. CDR3 coding DNA: TGTGCCACCACTCCCTTGACCGAGGGGTATGGCTACACCTTC. Its translation: CATTPLTEGYGYTF.

The chain recombines TRBV28 with TRBJ1-2; D is undetermined. Germline V gene data show CDR1 as MDHEN and CDR2 as SYDVKM. The CDR3 is 15 amino acids. The V end lost 7 bases, the J end lost 2 bases, and 17 bases lay between the germline ends. CDR3 amino acids: CASNPPGLSNYGYTF. The CDR3 DNA is TGTGCCAGCAACCCCCCCGGCTTATCGAACTATGGCTACACCTTC.

The chain uses TRBV10-1 and TRBJ2-1; possible D gene TRBD1, 6 bases. CDR3 length: 13 residues. Germline V gives CDR1 WNHNN, CDR2 SYGVQD (reference sequence). The germline V and J ends were trimmed by 2 bases and 9 bases, with 11 bases remaining between them. CDR3 coding DNA: TGCGCCAGCAGTGAGGACAGGAAGGGTGAGCAGTTCTTC. This sequence encodes CASSEDRKGEQFF.

This clone has just a few counts. The V gene is TRBV5-4, the J gene TRBJ1-1; D is possibly TRBD1 (5 bases). This CDR3 is 20 amino acids long. Trimming left V 3 bases short and J 5 bases short, with 32 bases between. CDR1 SGHNT and CDR2 YYREEE come from the germline V gene (reference sequence). Here the CDR3 reads CASSSIYWLPGRPRGTEAFF. The CDR3, as DNA: TGTGCCAGCAGCTCCATATATTGGTTACCGGGGCGACCCCGAGGAACTGAAGCTTTCTTT.

The J gene is TRBJ1-6, the V gene TRBV11-2; no firm D call. The V end lost 6 bases, the J end lost 6 bases, and 15 bases lay between the germline ends. This CDR3 is built from 15 residues. The germline CDR1 and CDR2 sequences are SGHAT and FQNNGV. Here the CDR3 DNA reads TGTGCCAGCAGACAAGGGTGGACTCGTAATTCACCCCTCCACTTT. It translates to CASRQGWTRNSPLHF.